A single sample gave rise to the 25 T cell receptor beta chains below, sequenced in a study of T-cell memory formation after mild COVID-19. TCRdb used MiXCR to reprocess the 5' RACE reads, holding one entry per CDR3 protein. The sample records roughly 340,000 distinct CDR3 sequences, 20% to 25% being singletons. Sequenced sample: PBMCs or a T cell subset sorted from them (not recorded which). The source is a young man who had mild COVID-19 (a few samples of this study predate the infection). Cell type and time point are not known.

Only a few counts were recorded for this clonotype. This rearrangement joins TRBV24-1 to TRBJ2-7; tentatively, D is TRBD2 (5 bases). The CDR3 length is 13 residues. V lost 8 bases and J 5 bases, leaving 15 bases between the germline ends. Germline V lookup: CDR1 KGHDR, CDR2 SFDVKD. The CDR3 sequence is CATTGIPLDEQYV. The CDR3 region has the DNA TGTGCCACCACCGGGATACCCTTGGACGAGCAGTACGTC.

This clonotype was counted at least ten times. CDR3 region: CSVEMGLAGDTDTQYF. CDR3 bases: TGCAGCGTTGAAATGGGACTAGCGGGGGACACAGATACGCAGTATTTT. The V gene is TRBV29-1, the J gene TRBJ2-3, with 14 bases fitting TRBD2. With V trimmed by 2 bases and J by 2 bases, 3 bases remained unmatched. Per the germline V gene, CDR1 is SQVTM and CDR2 is ANQGSEA. This CDR3 contains 16 residues.

This clonotype showed up many times. The chain links TRBV5-1 to TRBJ2-1, with no clear D. The CDR3 has 15 amino acids. Trimming removed 4 bases from V and 0 bases from J, with 11 bases in between. The germline gives CDR1 SGHRS, CDR2 YFSETQ. DNA for the CDR3: TGCGCCAGCAGCCCGATCGATAGCTCCTACAATGAGCAGTTCTTC. This encodes CASSPIDSSYNEQFF.

This clonotype was seen only a few times. This chain connects TRBV3-1 to TRBJ1-5; no reliable D call. This CDR3 region has 12 residues. V was clipped by 1 base and J by 9 bases, with 7 bases between them. Germline loops: CDR1 LGHDT, CDR2 YNNKEL (reference sequence). CDR3: CASSQGGGPQHF. In nucleotides, the CDR3 is TGTGCCAGCAGCCAAGGTGGTGGGCCCCAGCATTTT.

V gene TRBV4-1 combines with J gene TRBJ1-5; no definite D call. The CDR3 consists of 15 residues. CDR1 is MGHRA and CDR2 is YSYEKL in the germline V gene. The V and J ends lost 0 bases and 9 bases respectively, with 15 bases between them. This CDR3 reads CASSQDRQNRRPQHF. The CDR3 bases are TGCGCCAGCAGCCAAGATAGGCAGAACAGACGGCCCCAGCATTTT.

This clonotype was observed a handful of times. This sequence joins TRBV4-1 and TRBJ1-2, with D uncertain. V was pared by 3 bases and J by 6 bases, with 8 bases between. The CDR3 is 12 residues long. Germline lookup yields CDR1 MGHRA and CDR2 YSYEKL. CDR3 region: CASSHRSNGYTF. CDR3 coding DNA: TGCGCCAGCAGCCACCGAAGTAATGGCTACACCTTC.

There are a few counts of this clonotype. V usage is TRBV24-1 and J usage is TRBJ2-3; no definite D call. Deletions cut 5 bases from V and 2 bases from J, with 4 bases between. The length of the CDR3 is 12 residues. CDR1 KGHDR and CDR2 SFDVKD come from the germline V gene. CDR3 sequence (DNA): TGTGCCACCAGTGGGGCCACAGATACGCAGTATTTT. It encodes CATSGATDTQYF.

The V and J genes are TRBV20-1 and TRBJ2-3, with 9 bases lining up with TRBD2. The CDR3 consists of 15 residues. J was trimmed by 0 bases and V by 5 bases; bases with no gene match: 6. CDR1 and CDR2 (germline): DFQATT, SNEGSKA (reference sequence). The CDR3 loop reads CSARGGAFSTDTQYF. The CDR3 coding sequence is TGCAGTGCTCGCGGGGGGGCCTTTAGCACAGATACGCAGTATTTT.

This clonotype was recorded a few times. The V and J genes are TRBV4-3 and TRBJ2-7; D gene unclear. V lost 1 base, J lost 3 bases, and 13 bases lay in between. The CDR3 sequence is 15 residues long. The V gene's germline CDR1 is LGHNA and CDR2 YSLEER. The CDR3 sequence: CASSQVVGSYYEQYF. The CDR3 DNA reads TGCGCCAGCAGCCAAGTCGTTGGATCCTACTACGAGCAGTACTTC.

This chain links TRBV6-2 or TRBV6-3 with TRBJ2-5, with 14 positions matching TRBD2. V dropped 5 bases and J dropped 5; count of bases not matched to a gene: 10. The CDR3 consists of 17 residues. Germline V gene lookup returns CDR1 MNHEY and CDR2 SVGEGT. The CDR3 sequence is CASSQGLAGGSYETQYF. The CDR3 bases are TGTGCCAGCAGTCAAGGACTAGCGGGGGGATCGTATGAGACCCAGTACTTC.

This chain connects TRBV12-3 or TRBV12-4 to TRBJ2-1; weak D call: TRBD2 (6 bases). CDR3 length equals 14 residues. V was shortened by 5 bases and J by 4 bases, with 12 bases between the two germline ends. The CDR3 DNA reads TGTGCCAGCAGTATGGCGGGAAGGTACAATGAGCAGTTCTTC. Its translation is CASSMAGRYNEQFF.

In this sample, this clonotype turned up a few times. J is TRBJ1-2 and V is TRBV20-1; D unclear. V gave up 3 bases and J gave up 6 bases, with 2 bases separating them. The CDR3 contains 9 residues. Germline V gene sequence: CDR1 DFQATT, CDR2 SNEGSKA (reference sequence). CDR3 DNA sequence: TGCAGTGCTAGCCATGGCTACACCTTC. This gives the protein CSASHGYTF.

The chain is built from TRBV24-1 and TRBJ2-2, with D possibly matching TRBD2 (6 bases). The CDR3 is 14 amino acids. CDR1 KGHDR and CDR2 SFDVKD come from the germline V gene. V lost 1 base to trimming and J lost 6 bases, with 8 bases between them. For the CDR3, the DNA is TGTGCCACCAGTGATTTTGGAGGGGCCGGGGAGCTGTTTTTT. Amino acids: CATSDFGGAGELFF.

V usage is TRBV12-3 or TRBV12-4 and J usage is TRBJ1-6; no firm D call. This CDR3 has 15 residues. Trimming took 6 bases from V and 7 from J, leaving 16 bases between them. This CDR3 is CASRGMGIGNSPLHF. CDR3 DNA sequence: TGTGCCAGCAGGGGGATGGGGATAGGAAATTCACCCCTCCACTTT.

This clonotype has ten or more counts. The rearrangement uses TRBV5-1 and TRBJ2-1, with no clear D. The CDR3 sequence is 14 residues long. The germline CDR1 and CDR2 sequences are SGHRS and YFSETQ. V lost 0 bases to trimming and J lost 0 bases, with 4 bases between them. The CDR3 region has the DNA TGCGCCAGCAGCTTGGCTAGCTCCTACAATGAGCAGTTCTTC. Its translation is CASSLASSYNEQFF.

The J gene is TRBJ2-5, the V gene TRBV6-5, with 9 bases that match TRBD1. This CDR3 spans 18 amino acids. The ends lost 1 base at V and 2 bases at J; junction bases unmatched: 11. Germline V gene lookup returns CDR1 MNHEY and CDR2 SVGAGI. CDR3 amino acids: CASSYLLGDRVRQETQYF. The CDR3 bases are TGTGCCAGCAGTTACTTATTGGGGGACAGGGTACGACAAGAGACCCAGTACTTC.

This clonotype was counted between two and nine times. The rearrangement uses TRBV7-2 and TRBJ1-1; D perhaps matches TRBD1 (5 bases). V lost 5 bases and J 3 bases, leaving 13 bases between the germline ends. The germline V gene has CDR1 SGHTA and CDR2 FQGNSA. This CDR3 contains 14 residues. CDR3 loop: CASSVRQGDTEAFF. The DNA of the CDR3 is TGTGCCAGCAGCGTTAGGCAGGGTGACACTGAAGCTTTCTTT.

V usage is TRBV7-3 and J usage is TRBJ2-3; 10 bases map to TRBD2. The CDR3 is made up of 15 amino acids. Trimming removed 4 bases from V and 2 bases from J; junction bases left unmatched: 3. The germline V gene has CDR1 SGHTA and CDR2 FQGTGA. The CDR3 here is CASSSSGGFTDTQYF. In nucleotides, the CDR3 is TGTGCCAGCAGCTCTAGCGGGGGCTTCACAGATACGCAGTATTTT.

This clonotype came up a few times. V is TRBV7-2 and J is TRBJ2-7, with a weak D call TRBD2 (5 bases). Germline CDR1 SGHTA, CDR2 FQGNSA. The CDR3 totals 13 residues. V dropped 1 base and J dropped 4 bases, with 8 bases sitting between them. CDR3 sequence: CASSLDPGYEQYV. The CDR3 DNA reads TGTGCCAGCAGCTTAGACCCGGGGTACGAGCAGTACGTC.

This clonotype was counted only a few times. The chain carries TRBV7-3 and TRBJ2-5; TRBD1 agrees at 8 bases. Trimming took 5 bases from V and 8 from J; bases not matched to a gene: 16. This CDR3 is built from 16 residues. CDR1 is SGHTA, CDR2 FQGTGA, per germline. The CDR3 DNA follows: TGTGCCAGCAGCCCTCATATAACGGGACAGGATCCAACCCAGTACTTC. Protein: CASSPHITGQDPTQYF.

The genes are TRBV24-1 and TRBJ2-5; 11 bases are a match to TRBD1. This CDR3 spans 13 amino acids. Germline-derived CDR1 and CDR2 are KGHDR and SFDVKD. Losses at the gene ends were 7 bases for V and 4 bases for J; bases not matched to a gene: 1. Written as DNA, the CDR3 is TGTGCCACCAGCGGGACAGGGGGAGAGACCCAGTACTTC. The encoded protein is CATSGTGGETQYF.

This clonotype was observed a few times. This sequence joins TRBV7-6 and TRBJ2-3; 11 nucleotides agree with TRBD2. With V trimmed by 5 bases and J by 6 bases, 10 bases remained unmatched. Looked up from germline, CDR1 is SGHVS and CDR2 is FNYEAQ. The CDR3 contains 16 residues. This CDR3 reads CASSPLAGGLIDTQYF. The CDR3 coding sequence is TGTGCCAGCAGCCCCCTAGCGGGGGGCCTGATTGATACGCAGTATTTT.

The chain uses TRBV11-2 and TRBJ1-2; weak D call: TRBD1 (6 bases). V dropped 1 base and J dropped 4 bases, with 13 bases sitting between them. The CDR3 runs 15 residues. CDR1 and CDR2 from the germline V gene are SGHAT and FQNNGV. DNA for the CDR3: TGTGCCAGCAGCTTAGCTCCGGGGGGCGGCTATGGCTACACCTTC. Translated, it gives CASSLAPGGGYGYTF.

The J gene is TRBJ1-1, the V gene TRBV10-3; a weak D match, TRBD1 (5 bases). V was pared by 1 base and J by 1 base, with 13 bases between. Germline V gives CDR1 ENHRY, CDR2 SYGVKD. CDR3 length: 16 amino acids. The CDR3 loop reads CAISELTMGENTEAFF. CDR3 DNA: TGTGCCATCAGTGAGTTAACGATGGGGGAGAACACTGAAGCTTTCTTT.

The chain carries TRBV6-5 and TRBJ2-3; 9 positions match TRBD2. The germline gives CDR1 MNHEY, CDR2 SVGAGI. The CDR3 has 15 residues. The V gene end was trimmed by 5 bases and the J gene end by 4 bases; junction bases not matched to a gene: 7. CDR3 DNA: TGTGCCAGCAGTCCATCTAGCGGGGAGTCAGATACGCAGTATTTT. Amino acids: CASSPSSGESDTQYF.